In this sample, the clone carrying this TCR beta chain turned up many times. Its target is unknown. The entry originates in a study of T cells in Graves' hyperthyroidism and ophthalmopathy. The TCR beta CDR3 regions underwent amplification using RNA transcripts as the source. A first-round RT-PCR of the TCR CDR3 used the HTBI primer set. TCRdb independently ran MiXCR on the multiplex PCR reads; one entry per CDR3 protein. The data contain more than 550,000 distinct CDR3 sequences, about 45% of them singletons. Per the germline V gene, CDR1 is SGDLS and CDR2 is YYNGEE. The CDR3 runs to 14 residues. V was pared by 2 bases and J by 8 bases, with 7 bases of the junction left unmatched. Overall study findings and caveats: Clonotypes that were expanded in thyroid above 0.001 mostly appeared in blood too.

Uncontrolled infection, other autoimmune disease, pregnancy or lactation led to exclusion. The specimen sequenced was peripheral blood or thyroid tissue (not recorded which). The J gene is TRBJ1-2, the V gene TRBV9; 9 bases map to TRBD1. The TCR sequence derives from an adult man with Graves' disease, either hyperthyroidism or ophthalmopathy (not recorded which). The CDR3 protein is CASSVTGGAGGYTF. The CDR3 coding sequence is TGTGCCAGCAGCGTTACAGGGGGCGCGGGAGGCTACACCTTC.